What follows is one TCR beta chain and its context. Its specificity is unknown. This entry is derived from a study of T cell repertoires in cytomegalovirus infection. Overall study context: Public signatures in TCR beta pointed to CMV infection and matching HLA type.

Via MiXCR, TCRdb re-called the reads, giving one row per CDR3 protein. Of 250,000 to 300,000 distinct CDR3 sequences listed, under 25% are singletons. This TCR was recovered from a human donor in good health (CMV status not recorded). Some clones in this sample may be carry-over from other donors' samples. Material: cultured PBMCs, obtained from culture after CMV antigen stimulation.

Here the CDR3 reads CASSGDVQPQHF. DNA of the CDR3: TGTGCCAGCAGTGGGGACGTTCAGCCCCAGCATTTT. The rearrangement links TRBV28 to TRBJ1-5; D possibly corresponds to TRBD1 (5 bases). Germline CDR1 and CDR2: MDHEN and SYDVKM. The length of the CDR3 is 12 residues. Between the trimmed V and J ends, which lost 5 bases and 6 bases, there was a span of 8 bases. The whole variable domain, filled in from reference TRBV28 and TRBJ1-5, reads DVKVTQSSRYLVKRTGEKVFLECVQDMDHENMFWYRQDPGLGLRLIYFSYDVKMKEKGDIPEGYSVSREKKERFSLILESASTNQTSMYLCASSGDVQPQHFGDGTRLSIL.